The 17 T cell receptor beta chains below all came from one sample that was sequenced in a study of blood T cell repertoires in COVID-19. TCRdb's copy holds only in-frame clones and misses some; the assay was immunoSEQ multiplex PCR. The sample yields about 170,000 clones, about 83% seen once. Sample: peripheral blood. The receptors were gathered from a woman in her 70s who had recovered from COVID-19.

The chain uses TRBV10-3 and TRBJ1-6; possible D gene TRBD1, 5 bases. Deletions cut 11 bases from V and 14 bases from J, with 22 bases between. This CDR3 is built from 13 residues. Germline CDR1 is ENHRY and CDR2 is SYGVKD. As DNA, the CDR3 is TGTGCCGCGGAGGGAGGGGCTGGGTCAGCCCTCCACTTT. Its protein is CAAEGGAGSALHF.

This clone was seen more than once but under ten times. The CDR3 sequence: CASSERDRAGTGELFF. DNA of the CDR3: TGTGCCAGCAGTGAGAGGGACAGGGCGGGCACCGGGGAGCTGTTTTTT. This sequence joins TRBV6-1 and TRBJ2-2, with 9 bases matching TRBD1. The CDR3 runs 16 residues. With V trimmed by 3 bases and J by 4 bases, 6 bases remained unmatched. Germline CDR1 MNHNS, CDR2 SASEGT.

This clone turned up a few times. The chain recombines TRBV5-1 with TRBJ1-4; possible D gene TRBD1, 5 bases. Between the trimmed V and J ends, which lost 0 bases and 7 bases, there was a span of 10 bases. Per the germline V gene, CDR1 is SGHRS and CDR2 is YFSETQ. The CDR3 length is 14 residues. This CDR3 is CASSLAGQGEKLFF. CDR3 in DNA: TGCGCCAGCAGCTTGGCAGGGCAGGGTGAAAAACTGTTTTTT. The whole variable domain, filled in from reference TRBV5-1 and TRBJ1-4, reads KAGVTQTPRYLIKTRGQQVTLSCSPISGHRSVSWYQQTPGQGLQFLFEYFSETQRNKGNFPGRFSGRQFSNSRSEMNVSTLELGDSALYLCASSLAGQGEKLFFGSGTQLSVL.

This chain joins TRBV2 and TRBJ1-5, with D possibly being TRBD1 (6 bases). Germline values: CDR1 SNHLY, CDR2 FYNNEI. This CDR3 has 14 residues. The V gene lost 1 base and the J gene lost 7 bases, with 11 bases spanning the gap. The CDR3 DNA reads TGTGCCAGCAGTGAAGGGCGGGGGCTCCAGCCCCAGCATTTT. This gives the protein CASSEGRGLQPQHF.

This chain joins TRBV10-3 and TRBJ2-5; D might be TRBD1 (5 bases). The V gene lost 1 base and the J gene lost 4 bases, with 7 bases spanning the gap. CDR3 length: 13 residues. CDR1 and CDR2 from the germline V gene are ENHRY and SYGVKD. CDR3: CAISEYQGETQYF. For the CDR3, the DNA is TGTGCCATCAGTGAGTACCAGGGAGAGACCCAGTACTTC.

The genes are TRBV5-1 and TRBJ1-2; 8 nucleotides line up with TRBD1. The CDR3 spans 14 residues. Germline CDR1 reads SGHRS; CDR2 reads YFSETQ. V was pared by 4 bases and J by 10 bases, with 12 bases of the junction left unmatched. DNA of the CDR3: TGCGCCAGCAGCCCCTGGGGGGGACAGGCGTACTACACCTTC. It codes for CASSPWGGQAYYTF.

V and J are TRBV7-2 and TRBJ2-5; 8 nucleotides line up with TRBD2. In germline, CDR1 is SGHTA, CDR2 FQGNSA. Losses at the gene ends were 0 bases for V and 4 bases for J; bases not matched to a gene: 7. This CDR3 contains 16 residues. This chain's CDR3 is CASSLATSGSGETQYF. In DNA form, the CDR3 reads TGTGCCAGCAGCTTAGCGACCAGCGGGAGTGGAGAGACCCAGTACTTC.

The chain joins TRBV19 to TRBJ1-1; 7 nucleotides line up with TRBD1. Germline V gene sequence: CDR1 LNHDA, CDR2 SQIVND (reference sequence). The CDR3 covers 15 residues. V lost 5 bases to trimming and J lost 8 bases; unmatched junction nucleotides: 14. The CDR3 reads CASSFGPTGDPEAFF. CDR3 sequence (DNA): TGTGCCAGTAGTTTTGGACCCACAGGGGATCCAGAAGCTTTCTTT.

The CDR3 reads CASSFPPQRNEQFF. In DNA, the CDR3 is TGTGCCAGCAGCTTCCCCCCCCAACGGAATGAGCAGTTCTTC. This chain links TRBV11-2 with TRBJ2-1; unclear D gene. The V gene lost 3 bases and the J gene lost 7 bases, with 13 bases spanning the gap. CDR3 length: 14 amino acids. Germline CDR1 SGHAT, CDR2 FQNNGV.

V usage is TRBV7-3 and J usage is TRBJ2-7; 10 bases are a match to TRBD2. The CDR3 runs 16 residues. Germline loops: CDR1 SGHTA, CDR2 FQGTGA. V trimming: 5 bases; J trimming: 7 bases; junction bases outside the gene matches: 14. CDR3 in amino acids: CASSPGRLAGVGEQYF. CDR3 in DNA: TGTGCCAGCAGCCCCGGCCGGCTAGCGGGAGTGGGGGAGCAGTACTTC.

V and J are TRBV28 and TRBJ1-5, with D maybe TRBD1 (6 bases). The length of the CDR3 is 15 residues. Germline V CDR1 and CDR2: MDHEN, SYDVKM. Deletions cut 2 bases from V and 2 bases from J, with 10 bases between. Here the CDR3 DNA reads TGTGCCAGCAGTTTACGGGGGGCCGGCAATCAGCCCCAGCATTTT. Translation gives CASSLRGAGNQPQHF. Together with reference TRBV28 and TRBJ1-5, the CDR3 gives the full variable domain: DVKVTQSSRYLVKRTGEKVFLECVQDMDHENMFWYRQDPGLGLRLIYFSYDVKMKEKGDIPEGYSVSREKKERFSLILESASTNQTSMYLCASSLRGAGNQPQHFGDGTRLSIL.

The rearrangement joins TRBV24-1 to TRBJ2-3; TRBD1 aligns across 10 bases. V was clipped by 3 bases and J by 5 bases; unmatched bases: 4. The CDR3 is 15 amino acids. CDR1 is KGHDR and CDR2 is SFDVKD in the germline V gene. CDR3 in amino acids: CATSDDRGHRDTQYF. The CDR3 DNA reads as TGTGCCACCAGTGATGACAGGGGGCATAGAGATACGCAGTATTTT.

CDR3: CASSSWGQGNTEAFF. In DNA, the CDR3 is TGCGCCAGCAGCTCCTGGGGACAGGGCAACACTGAAGCTTTCTTT. The chain carries TRBV5-1 and TRBJ1-1; TRBD1 aligns across 9 bases. Germline V gives CDR1 SGHRS, CDR2 YFSETQ. Trimming removed 3 bases from V and 2 bases from J; junction bases left unmatched: 5. The CDR3 contains 15 residues.

The rearrangement joins TRBV7-2 to TRBJ1-2; D is unresolved. Germline loops: CDR1 SGHTA, CDR2 FQGNSA. This CDR3 spans 13 amino acids. The V and J ends lost 5 bases and 7 bases respectively, with 14 bases between them. CDR3 amino acids: CASSPLPGAGYTF. CDR3 sequence (DNA): TGTGCCAGCAGCCCCCTTCCTGGAGCTGGCTACACCTTC.

The gene calls are TRBV5-1 and TRBJ1-1; TRBD1 matches 7 bases. The CDR3 spans 15 residues. Unmatched junction bases numbered 7, after V lost 0 bases and J lost 5 bases. Germline values: CDR1 SGHRS, CDR2 YFSETQ. The CDR3 bases are TGCGCCAGCAGCTTGGAGGGGGCTGGGGGGACTGAAGCTTTCTTT. Translated: CASSLEGAGGTEAFF.

The V call is TRBV5-1, the J call TRBJ1-1, with 7 bases lining up with TRBD1. Germline assignment: CDR1 SGHRS and CDR2 YFSETQ. Trimming took 0 bases from V and 8 from J; bases not matched to a gene: 4. The CDR3 loop spans 13 amino acids. CDR3 amino acids: CASSLGPGGEAFF. In nucleotides, the CDR3 is TGCGCCAGCAGCTTGGGTCCAGGGGGGGAAGCTTTCTTT.

This chain uses TRBV4-2 with TRBJ2-2, with 9 bases that match TRBD2. The V gene's germline CDR1 is LGHNA and CDR2 YNFKEQ. The CDR3 extends over 17 amino acids. V lost 1 base, J lost 6 bases, and 9 bases stayed unmatched. In nucleotides, the CDR3 is TGTGCCAGCAGCCAAGTCCGGCGGGGGGGCCTTCCCGGGGAGCTGTTTTTT. This codes for CASSQVRRGGLPGELFF.